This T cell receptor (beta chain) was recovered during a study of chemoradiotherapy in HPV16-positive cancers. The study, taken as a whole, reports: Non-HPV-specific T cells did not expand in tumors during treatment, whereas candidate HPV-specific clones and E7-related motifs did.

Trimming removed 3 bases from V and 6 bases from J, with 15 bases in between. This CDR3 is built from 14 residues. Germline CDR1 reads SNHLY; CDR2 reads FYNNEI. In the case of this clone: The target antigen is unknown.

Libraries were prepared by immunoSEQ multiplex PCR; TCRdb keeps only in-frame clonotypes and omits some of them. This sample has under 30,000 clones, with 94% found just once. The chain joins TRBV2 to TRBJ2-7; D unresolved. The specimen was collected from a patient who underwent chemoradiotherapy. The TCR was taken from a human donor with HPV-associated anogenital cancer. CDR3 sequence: CASSDGSISSEQYF. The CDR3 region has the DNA TGTGCCAGCAGTGATGGTTCTATTTCCAGCGAGCAGTACTTC.